This TCR beta chain was profiled in a study of ipilimumab plus nivolumab after autologous stem cell transplantation. Study at large: Patients received a median of about 5 ipilimumab and roughly 8 nivolumab doses.

Points on this clone: The antigen is unknown.

Overall study results and limits: The authors say TCR, Treg and microbiome findings warrant further study.

The protocol was immunoSEQ multiplex PCR, while the TCRdb copy is restricted to in-frame clones and leaves out a portion. The table lists approximately 14,000 clones, approximately 75% of them singletons. V dropped 6 bases and J dropped 0; count of bases not matched to a gene: 6. The CDR3 sequence is 15 residues long. The germline V gene has CDR1 SGHVS and CDR2 FQNEAQ. Starting 14 to 28 days after autologous transplant, ipilimumab 1 mg/kg was given. Patients got 3 mg/kg IV nivolumab weeks 1, 4, 7, 10, then biweekly through week 26. This material consisted of PBMCs, taken in a trial of ipilimumab plus nivolumab as post-transplant consolidation. The TCR sequence derives from a male donor with primary mediastinal lymphoma. V gene TRBV7-8 combines with J gene TRBJ2-7, with 9 bases identical to TRBD1. In DNA, the CDR3 is TGTGCCAGCAGACCTCACAGGGGGCCCTCCTACGAGCAGTACTTC. As protein: CASRPHRGPSYEQYF.